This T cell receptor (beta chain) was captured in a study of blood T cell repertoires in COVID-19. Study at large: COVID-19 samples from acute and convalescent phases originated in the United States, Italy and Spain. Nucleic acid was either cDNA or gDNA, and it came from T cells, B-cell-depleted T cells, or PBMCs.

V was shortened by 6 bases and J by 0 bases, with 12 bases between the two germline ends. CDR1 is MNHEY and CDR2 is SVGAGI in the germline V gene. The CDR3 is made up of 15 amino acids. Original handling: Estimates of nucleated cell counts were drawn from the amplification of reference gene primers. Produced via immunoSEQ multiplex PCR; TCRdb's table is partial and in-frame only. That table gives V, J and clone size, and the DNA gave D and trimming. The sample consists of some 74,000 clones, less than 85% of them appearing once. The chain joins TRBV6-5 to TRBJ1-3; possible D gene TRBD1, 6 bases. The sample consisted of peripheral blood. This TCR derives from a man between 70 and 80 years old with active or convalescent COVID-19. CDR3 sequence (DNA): TGTGCCAGCAGCACAAGGGGGGGCTCTGGAAACACCATATATTTT. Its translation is CASSTRGGSGNTIYF.